This TCR beta chain emerged from a study of T cells in Graves' hyperthyroidism and ophthalmopathy. Across the study: Peripheral blood specimens were obtained at initial diagnosis, prior to any treatment.

This CDR3 is 17 amino acids long. V dropped 1 base and J dropped 0 bases, with 13 bases sitting between them. Germline V CDR1 and CDR2: SGHAT, FQNNGV. The investigators amplified TCR beta CDR3 regions from RNA transcripts. HTBI primers were used for first-round RT-PCR of the TCR CDR3. TCRdb redid the calling of the multiplex PCR reads with MiXCR, one entry per CDR3 protein. The table has 350,000 to 450,000 distinct CDR3 sequences, roughly 17% seen once. Overall study results and limits: Most thyroid clonotypes with frequency above 0.001 were detected in blood. Prediction of ophthalmopathy progression came a median around 6 months pre-onset.

This clonotype was picked up many times. The antigen is undetermined. Predating any ophthalmopathy symptoms, the blood sample was taken at first hyperthyroidism diagnosis. The sequencing sample was made of blood. The sequence was collected from a woman aged 25 to 39 with Graves' hyperthyroidism that later progressed to Graves' ophthalmopathy. This sequence joins TRBV11-2 and TRBJ2-1; D not certain. The CDR3 protein is CASSLVTADRSYNEQFF. CDR3 in DNA: TGTGCCAGCAGCTTAGTTACGGCAGATCGCTCCTACAATGAGCAGTTCTTC.